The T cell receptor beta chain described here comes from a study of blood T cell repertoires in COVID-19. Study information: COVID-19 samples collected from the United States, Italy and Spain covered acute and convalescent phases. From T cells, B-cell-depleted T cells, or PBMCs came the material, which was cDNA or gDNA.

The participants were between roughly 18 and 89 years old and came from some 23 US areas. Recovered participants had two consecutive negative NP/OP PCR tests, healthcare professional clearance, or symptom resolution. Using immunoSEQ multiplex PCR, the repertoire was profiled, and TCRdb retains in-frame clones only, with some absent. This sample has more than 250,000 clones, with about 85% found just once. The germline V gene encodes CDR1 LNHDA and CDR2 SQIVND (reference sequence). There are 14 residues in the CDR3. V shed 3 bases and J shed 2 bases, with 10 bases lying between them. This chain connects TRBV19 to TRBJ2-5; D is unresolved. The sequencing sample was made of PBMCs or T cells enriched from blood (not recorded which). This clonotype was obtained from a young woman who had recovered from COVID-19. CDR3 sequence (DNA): TGTGCCAGTAGTATCGCCACAGTTCAAGAGACCCAGTACTTC. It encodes CASSIATVQETQYF.